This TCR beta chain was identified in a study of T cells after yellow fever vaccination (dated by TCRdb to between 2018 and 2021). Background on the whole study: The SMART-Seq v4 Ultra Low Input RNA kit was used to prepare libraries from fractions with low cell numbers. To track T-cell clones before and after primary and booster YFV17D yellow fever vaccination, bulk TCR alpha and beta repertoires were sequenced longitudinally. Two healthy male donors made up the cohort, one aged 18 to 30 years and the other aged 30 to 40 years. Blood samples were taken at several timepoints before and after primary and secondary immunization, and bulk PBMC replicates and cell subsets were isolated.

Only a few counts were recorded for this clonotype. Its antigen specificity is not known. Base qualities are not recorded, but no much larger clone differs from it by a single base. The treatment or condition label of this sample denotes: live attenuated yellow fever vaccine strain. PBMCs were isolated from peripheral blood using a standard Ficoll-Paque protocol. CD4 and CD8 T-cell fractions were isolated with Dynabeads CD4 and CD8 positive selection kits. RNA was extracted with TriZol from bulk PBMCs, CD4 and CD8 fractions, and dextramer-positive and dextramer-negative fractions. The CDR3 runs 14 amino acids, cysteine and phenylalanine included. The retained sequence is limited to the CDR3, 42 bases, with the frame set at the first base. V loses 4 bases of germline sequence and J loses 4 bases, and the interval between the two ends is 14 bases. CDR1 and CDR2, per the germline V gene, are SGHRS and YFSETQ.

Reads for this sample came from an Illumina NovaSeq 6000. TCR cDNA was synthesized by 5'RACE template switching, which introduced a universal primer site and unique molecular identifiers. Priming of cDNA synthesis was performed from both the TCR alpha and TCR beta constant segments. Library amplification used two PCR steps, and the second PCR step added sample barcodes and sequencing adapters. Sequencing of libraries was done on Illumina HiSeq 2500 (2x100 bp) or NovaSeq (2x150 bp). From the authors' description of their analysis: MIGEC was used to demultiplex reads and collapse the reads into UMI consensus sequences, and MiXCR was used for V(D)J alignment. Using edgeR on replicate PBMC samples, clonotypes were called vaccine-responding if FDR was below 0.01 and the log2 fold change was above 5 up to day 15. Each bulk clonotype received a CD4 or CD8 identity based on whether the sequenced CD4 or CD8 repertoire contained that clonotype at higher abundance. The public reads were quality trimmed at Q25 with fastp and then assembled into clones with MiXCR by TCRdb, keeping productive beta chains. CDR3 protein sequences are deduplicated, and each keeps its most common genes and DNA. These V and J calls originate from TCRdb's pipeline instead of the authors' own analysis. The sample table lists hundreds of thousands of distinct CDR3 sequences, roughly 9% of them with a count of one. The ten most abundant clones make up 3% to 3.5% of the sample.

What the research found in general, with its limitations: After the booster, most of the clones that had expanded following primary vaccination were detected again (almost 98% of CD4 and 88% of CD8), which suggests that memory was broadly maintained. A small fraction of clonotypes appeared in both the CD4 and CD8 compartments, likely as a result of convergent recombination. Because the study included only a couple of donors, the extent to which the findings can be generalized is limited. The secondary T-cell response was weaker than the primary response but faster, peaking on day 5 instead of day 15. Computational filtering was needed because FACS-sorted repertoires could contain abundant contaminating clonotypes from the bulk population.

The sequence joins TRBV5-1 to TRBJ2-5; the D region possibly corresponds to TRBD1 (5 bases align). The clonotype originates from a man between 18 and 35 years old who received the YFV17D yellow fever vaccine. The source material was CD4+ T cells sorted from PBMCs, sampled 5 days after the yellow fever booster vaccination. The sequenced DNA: TGCGCCAGCAGCCCAGGGAAGGAGCCAGAGACCCAGTACTTC. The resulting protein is CASSPGKEPETQYF.